This T cell receptor (beta chain) was sequenced for a study of blood T cell repertoires in COVID-19. Study background: The United States, Italy and Spain supplied acute and convalescent COVID-19 samples. Sample material is recorded as cDNA or gDNA derived from T cells, B-cell-depleted T cells, or PBMCs.

Per the study methods: Amplified reference gene primers provided the basis for estimating nucleated cell counts. Profiled with immunoSEQ multiplex PCR; TCRdb holds only in-frame clones, not every one. Clonal size and the V and J genes are those of that table, whereas D and trimming came from the DNA. Of roughly 200,000 clones in the sample, about 87% were seen once. The receptor was isolated from a man aged 55 to 70 who had recovered from COVID-19. Sequences were obtained from peripheral blood.

For the CDR3, the DNA is TGCGCCAGCAGCTCCCTGACAGGGGTCGGGACTGAAGCTTTCTTT. The encoded protein is CASSSLTGVGTEAFF. The chain carries TRBV5-1 and TRBJ1-1, with TRBD1 matching over 8 bases. Germline values: CDR1 SGHRS, CDR2 YFSETQ. The CDR3 contains 15 residues. Losses at the gene ends were 3 bases for V and 5 bases for J; bases not matched to a gene: 9.